The clone carrying this T cell receptor (beta chain) was seen a few times. These data are taken from a study of radiotherapy plus CTLA-4 blockade in lung cancer. In chemo-refractory metastatic non-small-cell lung cancer, patients got ipilimumab CTLA-4 blockade together with focal radiation. The CDR3 spans 15 residues. CDR1 and CDR2 (germline): MNHNY, SVGAGI (reference sequence). With 6 bases clipped from V and 2 bases from J, the junction kept 6 bases outside the gene matches. TCRdb's table, derived via immunoSEQ multiplex PCR, lists solely in-frame clones and lacks some. The table lists under 100,000 clones, roughly four fifths of them singletons.

The V and J genes are TRBV6-6 and TRBJ1-2; 10 bases fit TRBD1. The source of this sequence is a human donor with non-small cell lung cancer that progressed on radiotherapy plus ipilimumab. Material: peripheral blood, obtained from a patient treated with radiotherapy plus ipilimumab. The CDR3 here is CASRGKGQGNYGYTF. CDR3 DNA: TGTGCCAGCAGGGGAAAGGGACAGGGGAACTATGGCTACACCTTC.